The 10 T cell receptor beta chains below were found in one sample sequenced in a study of T cell responses to AZD1222 COVID-19 vaccine. Method: immunoSEQ multiplex PCR; TCRdb's copy keeps in-frame clones and lacks some. The sample lists approximately 110,000 clones, around 88% occurring once. The specimen comprised peripheral blood, sampled on day 0 of AZD1222 vaccination. These receptors came from an adult in good health.

V gene TRBV6-6 combines with J gene TRBJ1-6, with D tentatively TRBD1 (5 bases). Germline CDR1 is MNHNY and CDR2 is SVGAGI (reference sequence). This CDR3 spans 15 amino acids. Trimming pared 7 bases from V and 7 bases from J, leaving 17 bases between. CDR3 nucleotides: TGTGCCAGCATCTACAGTAGGGGTGGGAATTCACCCCTCCACTTT. It translates to CASIYSRGGNSPLHF.

The V gene is TRBV2, the J gene TRBJ1-1, with D perhaps matching TRBD1 (5 bases). Germline V gene lookup returns CDR1 SNHLY and CDR2 FYNNEI. The V gene lost 7 bases and the J gene lost 6 bases, with 9 bases spanning the gap. CDR3 length: 11 residues. The CDR3 coding sequence is TGTGCCAGCACCGGGGGGGCTGAAGCTTTCTTT. Protein product: CASTGGAEAFF.

The chain links TRBV29-1 to TRBJ1-1; 9 nucleotides align to TRBD1. The germline CDR1 and CDR2 sequences are SQVTM and ANQGSEA. V lost 6 bases to trimming and J lost 1 base; unmatched junction nucleotides: 3. The CDR3 has 13 amino acids. The CDR3 DNA follows: TGCAGCGTGGGACAGGGACCGAACACTGAAGCTTTCTTT. This encodes CSVGQGPNTEAFF.

V gene TRBV7-2 combines with J gene TRBJ2-6; D not resolved. Per germline, CDR1 SGHTA and CDR2 FQGNSA. CDR3 length: 16 residues. Trimming removed 5 bases at V and 3 bases at J, with 14 bases between. CDR3 nucleotides: TGTGCCAGCAGCGTAATGACTTCATTTGGGGCCAACGTCCTGACTTTC. It is translated as CASSVMTSFGANVLTF.

This clone was seen more than once but under ten times. The chain recombines TRBV10-1 with TRBJ2-7; possibly TRBD1 for D (6 bases). The CDR3 runs to 15 residues. From germline, CDR1 is WNHNN and CDR2 SYGVQD (reference sequence). Trimming took off 6 bases at V and 2 bases at J, with 17 bases between the two ends. The DNA of the CDR3 is TGCGCCAGCAGCGCCGAAGGGACACTGACCTACGAGCAGTACTTC. It yields the protein CASSAEGTLTYEQYF.

The rearrangement uses TRBV3-1 (or the pseudogene TRBV3-2) and TRBJ2-6, with D perhaps matching TRBD1 (6 bases). V lost 1 base, J lost 2 bases, and 12 bases lay in between. CDR3 length: 17 amino acids. Germline V CDR1 and CDR2: LGHDT, YNNKEL (reference sequence). CDR3 protein: CASSQVLRGTGANVLTF. CDR3 nucleotide sequence: TGTGCCAGCAGCCAAGTGCTCAGGGGAACTGGGGCCAACGTCCTGACTTTC.

CDR3 DNA sequence: TGTGCCAGCAGTTACTCGAGTCTCGGGTTTAAAGATACGCAGTATTTT. Translating it yields CASSYSSLGFKDTQYF. The rearrangement uses TRBV6-2 or TRBV6-3 and TRBJ2-3; D gene uncertain. The CDR3 is made up of 16 amino acids. The V gene lost 0 bases and the J gene lost 5 bases, with 15 bases spanning the gap. Per the germline V gene, CDR1 is MNHEY and CDR2 is SVGEGT.

The V gene is TRBV20-1, the J gene TRBJ1-1; D is unclear. This CDR3 contains 14 residues. V was clipped by 3 bases and J by 6 bases, with 17 bases between them. The germline CDR1 and CDR2 sequences are DFQATT and SNEGSKA (reference sequence). The CDR3 bases are TGCAGTGCTAGTTTAGGCCCAACAGACTCTGAAGCTTTCTTT. Protein product: CSASLGPTDSEAFF.

The rearrangement joins TRBV6-6 to TRBJ2-7; D uncertain. This CDR3 has 14 amino acids. From germline, CDR1 is MNHNY and CDR2 SVGAGI (reference sequence). V lost 8 bases and J 3 bases, leaving 17 bases between the germline ends. Written as DNA, the CDR3 is TGTGCCAGCGGCGGACCCTCCGAGGACTACGAGCAGTACTTC. Protein product: CASGGPSEDYEQYF.

The chain carries TRBV5-1 and TRBJ2-2, with 9 positions matching TRBD1. The length of the CDR3 is 14 residues. Germline V gene lookup returns CDR1 SGHRS and CDR2 YFSETQ. V trimming: 4 bases; J trimming: 4 bases; junction bases outside the gene matches: 2. CDR3 region: CASSKDRGTGELFF. CDR3 coding DNA: TGCGCCAGCAGCAAGGACAGGGGCACCGGGGAGCTGTTTTTT.